Following are 11 T cell receptor beta chains from one sample sequenced in a study of T-cell memory formation after mild COVID-19. MiXCR was run by TCRdb on the 5' RACE reads, yielding one entry per CDR3 protein. The repertoire has fewer than 300,000 distinct CDR3 sequences, about a sixth of them found once; the top ten carry 22%. Sequencing was carried out using PBMCs or a T cell subset sorted from them (not recorded which). These receptors came from a man aged 18 to 30 who had mild COVID-19 (a few samples of this study predate the infection). Cell type and time point are not known.

Comment on this clonotype: Sequence at one end of the junction differs from germline and may be a read error. The CDR3 bases are TGCAGTGCGGCCTACAATGAGCAGTTATTC. Translation gives CSAAYNEQLF. V gene TRBV20-1 combines with J gene TRBJ2-1; unclear D gene. This CDR3 has 10 residues. Germline CDR1 is DFQATT and CDR2 is SNEGSKA (reference sequence).

This clonotype was seen a handful of times. The chain recombines TRBV7-2 with TRBJ2-2; no clear D gene. CDR3 size: 14 residues. The germline gives CDR1 SGHTA, CDR2 FQGNSA. V was pared by 6 bases and J by 4 bases, with 12 bases between. CDR3 protein: CASRRPSGTGELFF. The CDR3 nucleotides are TGTGCCAGCAGACGCCCCTCGGGCACCGGGGAGCTGTTTTTT. The full variable domain, its missing parts supplied by reference TRBV7-2 and TRBJ2-2, is GAGVSQSPSNKVTEKGKDVELRCDPISGHTALYWYRQSLGQGLEFLIYFQGNSAPDKSGLPSDRFSAERTGGSVSTLTIQRTQQEDSAVYLCASRRPSGTGELFFGEGSRLTVL.

The chain links TRBV6-1 to TRBJ2-3, with D hard to call. With 6 bases removed from V and 5 bases from J, the gap between germline ends came to 18 bases. This CDR3 contains 15 residues. Germline CDR1 is MNHNS and CDR2 is SASEGT. The CDR3: CASRRLVSQGDTQYF. The CDR3 DNA is TGTGCCAGCAGGAGACTTGTGTCGCAAGGAGATACGCAGTATTTT.

The V gene is TRBV20-1, the J gene TRBJ2-1; TRBD2 aligns across 12 bases. Germline V gene sequence: CDR1 DFQATT, CDR2 SNEGSKA (reference sequence). The length of the CDR3 is 14 residues. Trimming cost V 4 bases and J 10 bases; bases outside gene matches: 8. CDR3 protein: CSATTSGGSGEQFF. CDR3 nucleotide sequence: TGCAGTGCTACCACTAGCGGGGGGTCAGGAGAGCAGTTCTTC.

The rearrangement links TRBV9 to TRBJ2-5; 10 bases match TRBD2. The length of the CDR3 is 15 residues. CDR1 is SGDLS, CDR2 YYNGEE, per germline. J was trimmed by 4 bases and V by 1 base; bases with no gene match: 4. CDR3 protein: CASSVSGGDRETQYF. The CDR3 DNA is TGTGCCAGCAGCGTAAGCGGGGGGGATCGAGAGACCCAGTACTTC.

This clonotype showed up many times. The gene calls are TRBV4-1 and TRBJ2-3, with D hard to call. There are 14 residues in the CDR3. In germline, CDR1 is MGHRA, CDR2 YSYEKL. The V gene lost 1 base and the J gene lost 6 bases, with 11 bases spanning the gap. The CDR3 DNA is TGCGCCAGCAGCCAAGGAGGCTACCGTGATACGCAGTATTTT. Protein product: CASSQGGYRDTQYF.

This clonotype came up a few times. This chain joins TRBV28 and TRBJ2-7, with TRBD1 identical over 11 bases. The CDR3 totals 15 residues. The germline V gene has CDR1 MDHEN and CDR2 SYDVKM. V trimming: 6 bases; J trimming: 2 bases; junction bases outside the gene matches: 6. The CDR3 nucleotides are TGTGCCAGCAGACTTGGGGGACAGGGGGCCTACGAGCAGTACGTC. It codes for CASRLGGQGAYEQYV.

The chain links TRBV7-9 to TRBJ2-5; D is unclear. CDR3 length equals 15 residues. Germline V gives CDR1 SEHNR, CDR2 FQNEAQ (reference sequence). Deletions cut 3 bases from V and 5 bases from J, with 16 bases between. As DNA, the CDR3 is TGTGCCAGCAGCTTGTTACAGTCGTATCGGGAGACCCAGTACTTC. Translation: CASSLLQSYRETQYF.

This clonotype was detected ten times or more. The chain uses TRBV29-1 and TRBJ2-2; 9 nucleotides match TRBD1. The CDR3 runs 12 residues. In germline, CDR1 is SQVTM, CDR2 ANQGSEA. For the CDR3, the DNA is TGCAGTGCCGGGACAGGGAACGGGGAGCTGTTTTTT. It specifies CSAGTGNGELFF.

This chain joins TRBV5-1 and TRBJ2-4, with 7 bases that match TRBD1. Germline CDR1 SGHRS, CDR2 YFSETQ. The CDR3 totals 13 residues. V lost 3 bases, J lost 7 bases, and 4 bases stayed unmatched. CDR3 DNA: TGCGCCAGCAGCTCAACAGGGGCGAACATTCAGTACTTC. Translating it yields CASSSTGANIQYF.

The chain carries TRBV13 and TRBJ2-1; D remains unclear. Germline V CDR1 and CDR2: PRHDT, FYEKMQ (reference sequence). The ends were cut back, 4 bases at V and 6 bases at J, with 13 bases in the middle. There are 14 residues in the CDR3. The CDR3 spells CASSYTSTINEQFF. The CDR3 coding sequence is TGTGCCAGCAGCTATACGAGTACCATCAATGAGCAGTTCTTC.